This is a list of T cell receptor beta chains from one sample in a study of T-cell reconstitution after alpha-beta-depleted transplantation in children. Using its own MiXCR run on the PCR reads, TCRdb lists one record per CDR3 protein. The repertoire includes approximately 800,000 distinct CDR3 sequences, 16% of them detected once, and approximately 5% sits in the top ten. The material sequenced was PBMCs, mostly from graft donor cells, taken 360 days after TCRalphabeta/CD19-depleted stem cell transplant. These receptor sequences come from a male patient younger than 18 who had a stem cell transplant for acute lymphoblastic leukemia, so the T cells may come from the graft donor. The CDR3 runs from the conserved cysteine through the conserved F or W. The D gene is left open where the match is weak. Only part of the rows carry a size: once, few, many, or a class if the clone is expanded.

clone_size,j_call,v_call,d_call,cdr3_aa,cdr3_nt
-,TRBJ2-7,TRBV5-4,TRBD2,CASSLGLADNYEQYF,TGTGCCAGCAGCTTGGGACTAGCGGATAACTACGAGCAGTACTTC
-,TRBJ2-3,TRBV13,TRBD1,CASSSLTFSGLPGQGTDTQYF,TGTGCCAGCAGCTCGCTCACTTTCTCCGGGCTTCCGGGACAGGGCACAGATACGCAGTATTTT
many,TRBJ2-1,TRBV29-1,-,CSALLAAYNEQFF,TGCAGCGCCTTGCTGGCGGCCTACAATGAGCAGTTCTTC
many,TRBJ1-2,TRBV4-1,TRBD1,CASRQTGLYGYTF,TGCGCCAGCAGACAGACAGGGTTGTATGGCTACACCTTC
many,TRBJ2-5,TRBV5-1,-,CASSLALNQETQYF,TGCGCCAGCAGCTTGGCCCTGAACCAAGAGACCCAGTACTTC
-,TRBJ2-5,TRBV9,TRBD2,CASSPTAAGATQYF,TGTGCCAGCAGCCCGACAGCGGCGGGAGCGACCCAGTACTTC
few,TRBJ2-7,TRBV7-2,TRBD2,CASSLAFHGGDEQYF,TGTGCCAGCAGCTTAGCCTTCCATGGGGGGGACGAGCAGTACTTC
-,TRBJ2-2,TRBV12-3/TRBV12-4,TRBD2,CASSDSGRGTGELFF,TGTGCCAGCAGTGATAGCGGGAGGGGTACCGGGGAGCTGTTTTTT
-,TRBJ2-1,TRBV25-1,TRBD1,CASSALQGAGYNEQFF,TGTGCCAGCAGTGCATTACAGGGGGCTGGCTACAATGAGCAGTTCTTC
-,TRBJ2-5,TRBV15,-,CATSRVDSWETQYF,TGTGCCACCAGCAGAGTGGACAGCTGGGAGACCCAGTACTTC
few,TRBJ1-1,TRBV6-5,-,CASSYLGHRRPAEAFF,TGTGCCAGCAGTTACCTCGGGCACCGCCGCCCGGCTGAAGCTTTCTTT
few,TRBJ1-5,TRBV4-1,-,CASRGDLLRDNQPQHF,TGCGCCAGCAGGGGGGACCTATTAAGGGACAATCAGCCCCAGCATTTT
-,TRBJ1-2,TRBV6-5,-,CASSFSASGNWRGYTF,TGTGCCAGCAGTTTCTCAGCATCGGGAAATTGGAGGGGCTACACCTTC
-,TRBJ2-7,TRBV7-8,TRBD2,CASSPRTSGSSEQYF,TGTGCCAGCAGCCCCCGGACTAGCGGGAGCTCCGAGCAGTACTTC
once,TRBJ2-7,TRBV11-2,-,CASRWGGASYEQYF,TGTGCCAGCAGATGGGGGGGGGCATCCTACGAGCAGTACTTC
many,TRBJ2-1,TRBV3-1,TRBD2,CASSHGTSGRGPYNEQFF,TGTGCCAGCAGCCACGGGACTAGCGGGAGGGGCCCCTACAATGAGCAGTTCTTC
-,TRBJ1-2,TRBV5-1,-,CASSLKQQGAGYTF,TGCGCCAGCAGCTTGAAGCAGCAGGGAGCTGGCTACACCTTC
few,TRBJ1-2,TRBV20-1,TRBD1,CSASGQGAFYGYTF,TGCAGTGCTTCCGGACAGGGGGCTTTCTATGGCTACACCTTC
-,TRBJ2-1,TRBV7-9,TRBD2,CASSPSVRGRAWEQFF,TGTGCCAGCAGCCCCAGCGTTCGCGGGAGGGCCTGGGAGCAGTTCTTC
many,TRBJ2-1,TRBV29-1,TRBD2,CSVEVWVGTSGTYNEQFF,TGCAGCGTTGAAGTTTGGGTCGGGACTAGCGGGACGTACAATGAGCAGTTCTTC
few,TRBJ2-5,TRBV5-1,-,CASSNLVGIETQYF,TGCGCCAGCAGCAATTTAGTGGGGATAGAGACCCAGTACTTC
-,TRBJ2-7,TRBV20-1,-,CSAEDSYEQYF,TGCAGTGCTGAGGACAGCTACGAGCAGTACTTC
-,TRBJ2-1,TRBV29-1,-,CSAPPSLQSSYNEQFF,TGCAGCGCTCCTCCTTCCCTCCAAAGCTCCTACAATGAGCAGTTCTTC
few,TRBJ1-2,TRBV24-1,TRBD1,CATSDSVGQGYGYTF,TGTGCCACCAGTGATTCCGTTGGACAGGGCTATGGCTACACCTTC
many,TRBJ2-7,TRBV7-2,-,CASSLAGGASPYEQYF,TGTGCCAGCAGCTTAGCGGGAGGAGCGAGTCCCTACGAGCAGTACTTC
-,TRBJ2-7,TRBV7-6,-,CASSLEGGIYAYEQYF,TGTGCCAGCAGCCTCGAGGGTGGGATATACGCCTACGAGCAGTACTTC